Below are 13 T cell receptor beta chains sequenced from a single sample in a study of graft-versus-host responses after intestinal transplantation. No antigen has been identified for these receptors. Some clones are missing from TCRdb's copy, which holds only in-frame ones; the method was immunoSEQ multiplex PCR. The sample holds approximately 120,000 clones; around nine tenths are singletons and the top ten take approximately 0.17%. The sample consisted of unstimulated CD4+ T cells sorted from spleen or lymph node cells, taken before intestinal transplant. The receptor set was obtained from a human donor who received an intestinal transplant.

This clone was detected a few times. The junction departs from germline at one end; a sequencing error may be responsible. The J gene is TRBJ1-6, the V gene TRBV19; no definite D call. The germline V gene encodes CDR1 LNHDA and CDR2 SQIVND (reference sequence). This CDR3 is 14 amino acids long. CDR3 bases: TGTGCCAGTACTATAAATTACCGTAATTCACCCCTCCACTTT. Translated: CASTINYRNSPLHF. Full variable domain (missing parts from reference TRBV19 and TRBJ1-6): DGGITQSPKYLFRKEGQNVTLSCEQNLNHDAMYWYRQDPGQGLRLIYYSQIVNDFQKGDIAEGYSVSREKKESFPLTVTSAQKNPTAFYLCASTINYRNSPLHFGNGTRLTVT.

The chain employs TRBV18 and TRBJ1-6; 9 bases agree with TRBD1. Germline-derived CDR1 and CDR2 are KGHSH and LQKENI. After removal of 10 bases from V and 5 bases from J, the junction contained 3 bases not matched to a gene. The CDR3 length is 13 residues. This CDR3 reads CATDRGNNSPLHF. Written as DNA, the CDR3 is TGTGCCACAGACAGGGGGAATAATTCACCCCTCCACTTT.

The chain links TRBV2 to TRBJ1-4; 8 nucleotides line up with TRBD1. V was pared by 4 bases and J by 5 bases, with 3 bases of the junction left unmatched. Per the germline V gene, CDR1 is SNHLY and CDR2 is FYNNEI. The CDR3 is made up of 14 amino acids. The CDR3 DNA sequence: TGTGCCAGCAGTGGAAGGACAGGGAATGAAAAACTGTTTTTT. Translating it yields CASSGRTGNEKLFF.

The V call is TRBV6-7, the J call TRBJ1-5; D remains unclear. TRBV6-7 is annotated as an ORF whose role is uncertain. Trimming pared 7 bases from V and 1 base from J, leaving 11 bases between. This CDR3 contains 14 residues. Written as DNA, the CDR3 is TGTGCCAGCATCATAGTCTGGAGCAATCAGCCCCAGCATTTT. This encodes CASIIVWSNQPQHF.

This sequence joins TRBV10-2 and TRBJ1-5; TRBD1 agrees at 7 bases. Germline CDR1 and CDR2: WSHSY and SAAADI. V gave up 10 bases and J gave up 3 bases; unmatched junction bases: 9. CDR3 length: 14 amino acids. The CDR3 nucleotides are TGCGCCACCAAAGGGACAGAGTACAATCAGCCCCAGCATTTT. It translates to CATKGTEYNQPQHF.

The chain joins TRBV10-3 to TRBJ1-3, with D possibly being TRBD1 (5 bases). V was clipped by 7 bases and J by 4 bases, with 11 bases between them. The germline V gene has CDR1 ENHRY and CDR2 SYGVKD. This CDR3 region has 13 residues. DNA of the CDR3: TGTGCCATCACCCCAGGGACGGGAAACACCATATATTTT. Its translation is CAITPGTGNTIYF.

The V and J genes are TRBV7-2 and TRBJ1-1; TRBD1 matches at 7 bases. Looked up from germline, CDR1 is SGHTA and CDR2 is FQGNSA. The CDR3 is 14 amino acids. The junction had 4 bases not matched to a gene; V was cut back by 5 bases and J by 1 base. The CDR3 sequence is CASSIGTANTEAFF. DNA for the CDR3: TGTGCCAGCAGCATAGGGACAGCGAACACTGAAGCTTTCTTT.

This rearrangement joins TRBV25-1 to TRBJ1-6; no reliable D call. The CDR3 sequence is 11 residues long. The germline V and J ends were trimmed by 3 bases and 16 bases, with 10 bases remaining between them. Germline CDR1 and CDR2: MGHDK and SYGVNS. CDR3 DNA: TGTGCCAGCAGTGACGAGACGAGTCTCCACTTT. Amino acids: CASSDETSLHF. Full variable domain (remainder filled in from reference TRBV25-1 and TRBJ1-6): EADIYQTPRYLVIGTGKKITLECSQTMGHDKMYWYQQDPGMELHLIHYSYGVNSTEKGDLSSESTVSRIRTEHFPLTLESARPSHTSQYLCASSDETSLHFGNGTRLTVT.

The rearrangement joins TRBV5-1 to TRBJ2-3; the match to TRBD2 covers 12 bases. The J segment lost 1 base and the V segment lost 3 bases, leaving 15 bases of the junction unmatched. Germline V CDR1 and CDR2: SGHRS, YFSETQ. The CDR3 runs to 20 residues. Here the CDR3 DNA reads TGCGCCAGCAGCTACCGAGGGGCTAGCGGGGGGGCCGGGGGCACAGATACGCAGTATTTT. Translating gives CASSYRGASGGAGGTDTQYF.

The chain couples TRBV27 to TRBJ1-6, with TRBD1 matching 11 bases. The CDR3 runs to 18 residues. J was trimmed by 7 bases and V by 6 bases; bases with no gene match: 14. The V gene's germline CDR1 is MNHEY and CDR2 SMNVEV (reference sequence). The CDR3 region has the DNA TGTGCCAGCAGGTGGACAGGGGGCGTTACGGGGCAAAATTCACCCCTCCACTTT. Residues: CASRWTGGVTGQNSPLHF.

The chain combines TRBV9 with TRBJ2-1, with D uncertain. The germline V gene encodes CDR1 SGDLS and CDR2 YYNGEE. The CDR3 extends over 15 amino acids. Trimming pared 0 bases from V and 8 bases from J, leaving 15 bases between. The CDR3 sequence: CASSVDQRSWDEQFF. In DNA, the CDR3 is TGTGCCAGCAGCGTAGACCAGAGGTCCTGGGATGAGCAGTTCTTC.

V usage is TRBV5-1 and J usage is TRBJ2-1, with 12 bases fitting TRBD2. V lost 4 bases, J lost 4 bases, and 9 bases stayed unmatched. The germline gives CDR1 SGHRS, CDR2 YFSETQ. CDR3 length: 17 residues. CDR3 DNA: TGCGCCAGCAGCGGTCCCGGGACTAGCGGGTCTTACAATGAGCAGTTCTTC. This sequence encodes CASSGPGTSGSYNEQFF.

The rearrangement links TRBV5-1 to TRBJ2-1, with D possibly TRBD1 on 7 matching bases. This CDR3 is 15 amino acids long. Germline loops: CDR1 SGHRS, CDR2 YFSETQ. Trimming shortened V by 4 bases and J by 7 bases, and 18 bases separated the two germline ends. The CDR3: CASSPTRTGRNEQFF. In nucleotides, the CDR3 is TGCGCCAGCAGCCCGACTAGGACAGGTCGAAATGAGCAGTTCTTC.